The sequence of this T cell receptor beta chain was determined in a study of blood T cell repertoires in COVID-19. The CDR3 totals 16 residues. V dropped 0 bases and J dropped 5; count of bases not matched to a gene: 5. Germline CDR1 reads SGHRS; CDR2 reads YFSETQ. Under the authors' procedure: Amplifying reference gene primers gave estimates of nucleated cell counts. Method: immunoSEQ multiplex PCR; TCRdb's copy keeps in-frame clones and lacks some. The V and J calls and clone size were taken over from that table, and D and trimming were inferred from the DNA. The sample includes 100,000 or so clones, approximately 78% of them seen just once.

The clonotype was recovered from a woman of 80 years or more with acute or convalescent COVID-19. J is TRBJ2-2 and V is TRBV5-1; 9 bases fit TRBD2. Sequencing was carried out using peripheral blood. CDR3 nucleotides: TGCGCCAGCAGCTTGGAGGCTAGCGGGACTACCGGGGAGCTGTTTTTT. Its protein product is CASSLEASGTTGELFF.